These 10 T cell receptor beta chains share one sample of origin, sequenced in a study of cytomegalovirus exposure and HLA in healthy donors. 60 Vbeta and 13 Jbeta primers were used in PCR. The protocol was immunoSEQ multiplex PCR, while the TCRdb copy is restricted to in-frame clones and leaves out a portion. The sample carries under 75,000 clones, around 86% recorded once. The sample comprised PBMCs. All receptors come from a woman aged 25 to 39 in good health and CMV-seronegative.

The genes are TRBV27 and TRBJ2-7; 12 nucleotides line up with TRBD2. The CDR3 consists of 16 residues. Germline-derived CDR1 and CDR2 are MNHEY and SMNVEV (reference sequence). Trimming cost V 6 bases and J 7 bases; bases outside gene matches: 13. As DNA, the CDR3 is TGTGCCAGCAGCCCCTTAATGACTAGCGGGAGTCAGGAGCAGTACTTC. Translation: CASSPLMTSGSQEQYF.

The CDR3 loop is CASSLNRAQSHEQFF. Here the CDR3 DNA reads TGTGCCAGCAGCTTAAATCGCGCGCAATCCCATGAGCAGTTCTTC. This chain connects TRBV7-3 to TRBJ2-1; no clear D. The germline gives CDR1 SGHTA, CDR2 FQGTGA. The CDR3 loop spans 15 amino acids. V lost 1 base to trimming and J lost 8 bases, with 15 bases between them.

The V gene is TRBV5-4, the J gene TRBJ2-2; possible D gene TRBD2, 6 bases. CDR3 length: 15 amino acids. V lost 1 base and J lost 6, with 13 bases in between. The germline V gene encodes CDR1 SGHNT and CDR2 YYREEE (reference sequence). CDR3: CASSLRSIAAGELFF. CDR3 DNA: TGTGCCAGCAGCTTGCGATCCATAGCGGCCGGGGAGCTGTTTTTT.

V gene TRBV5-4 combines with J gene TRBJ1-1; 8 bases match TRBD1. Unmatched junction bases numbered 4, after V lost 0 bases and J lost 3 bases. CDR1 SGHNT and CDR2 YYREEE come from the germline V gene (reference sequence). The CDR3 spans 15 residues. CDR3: CASSLGQGLDTEAFF. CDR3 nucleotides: TGTGCCAGCAGCTTGGGACAGGGGCTCGACACTGAAGCTTTCTTT.

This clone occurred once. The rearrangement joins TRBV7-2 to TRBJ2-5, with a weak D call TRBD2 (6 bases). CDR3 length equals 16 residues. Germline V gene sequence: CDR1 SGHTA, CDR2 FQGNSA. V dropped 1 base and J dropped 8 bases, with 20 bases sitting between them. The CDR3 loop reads CASSLGRDPSSITQYF. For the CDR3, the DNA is TGTGCCAGCAGCTTAGGGCGGGATCCGTCCTCGATTACCCAGTACTTC.

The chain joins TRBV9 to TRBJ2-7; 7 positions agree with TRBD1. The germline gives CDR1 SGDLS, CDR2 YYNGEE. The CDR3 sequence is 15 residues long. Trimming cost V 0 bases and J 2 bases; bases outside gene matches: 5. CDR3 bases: TGTGCCAGCAGCGTAGGACAGGGTATCACCTACGAGCAGTACTTC. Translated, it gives CASSVGQGITYEQYF.

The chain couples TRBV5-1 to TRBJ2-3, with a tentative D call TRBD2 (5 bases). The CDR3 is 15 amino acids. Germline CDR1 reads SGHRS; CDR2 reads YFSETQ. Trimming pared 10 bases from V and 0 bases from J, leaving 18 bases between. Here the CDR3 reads CAGSPMDFSTDTQYF. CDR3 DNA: TGCGCCGGATCTCCTATGGACTTCAGCACAGATACGCAGTATTTT.

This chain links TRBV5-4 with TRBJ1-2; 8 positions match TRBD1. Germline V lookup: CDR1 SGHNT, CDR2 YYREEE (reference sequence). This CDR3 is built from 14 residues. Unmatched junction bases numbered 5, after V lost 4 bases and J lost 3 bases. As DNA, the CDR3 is TGTGCCAGCAGCCCGGGACAGGCCGACTATGGCTACACCTTC. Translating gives CASSPGQADYGYTF.

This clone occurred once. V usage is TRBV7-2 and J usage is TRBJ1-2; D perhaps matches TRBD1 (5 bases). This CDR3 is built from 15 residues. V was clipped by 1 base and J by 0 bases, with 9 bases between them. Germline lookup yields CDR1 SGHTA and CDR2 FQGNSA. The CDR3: CASSLGTTTNYGYTF. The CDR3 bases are TGTGCCAGCAGCTTAGGGACAACTACTAACTATGGCTACACCTTC.

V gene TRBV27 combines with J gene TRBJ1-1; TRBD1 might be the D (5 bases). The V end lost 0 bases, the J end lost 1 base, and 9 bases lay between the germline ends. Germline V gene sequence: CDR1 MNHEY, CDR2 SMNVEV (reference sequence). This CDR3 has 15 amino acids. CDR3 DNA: TGTGCCAGCAGTTTATCTCCTCAGGGGAACACTGAAGCTTTCTTT. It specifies CASSLSPQGNTEAFF.